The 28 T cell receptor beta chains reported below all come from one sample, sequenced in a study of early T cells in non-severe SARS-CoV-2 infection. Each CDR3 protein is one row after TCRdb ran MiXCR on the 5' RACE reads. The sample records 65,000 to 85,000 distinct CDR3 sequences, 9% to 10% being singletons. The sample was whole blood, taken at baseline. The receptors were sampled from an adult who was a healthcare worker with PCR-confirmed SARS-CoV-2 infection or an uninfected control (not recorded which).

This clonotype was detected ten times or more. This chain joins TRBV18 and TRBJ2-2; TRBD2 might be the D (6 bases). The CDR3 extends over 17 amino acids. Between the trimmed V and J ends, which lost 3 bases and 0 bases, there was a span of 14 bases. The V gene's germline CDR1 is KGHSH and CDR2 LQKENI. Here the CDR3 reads CASSPVDSGPNTGELFF. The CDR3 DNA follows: TGTGCCAGCTCACCGGTGGATAGCGGTCCGAACACCGGGGAGCTGTTTTTT.

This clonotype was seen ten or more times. The CDR3 here is CASSSGASLNIQYF. CDR3 sequence (DNA): TGTGCCAGCAGTTCCGGCGCGTCGTTGAACATTCAGTACTTC. V gene TRBV28 combines with J gene TRBJ2-4; D is undetermined. V was pared by 4 bases and J by 7 bases, with 14 bases between. CDR1 MDHEN and CDR2 SYDVKM come from the germline V gene. The CDR3 is 14 residues long. Drawing the rest from reference TRBV28 and TRBJ2-4, the complete variable domain is DVKVTQSSRYLVKRTGEKVFLECVQDMDHENMFWYRQDPGLGLRLIYFSYDVKMKEKGDIPEGYSVSREKKERFSLILESASTNQTSMYLCASSSGASLNIQYFGAGTRLSVL.

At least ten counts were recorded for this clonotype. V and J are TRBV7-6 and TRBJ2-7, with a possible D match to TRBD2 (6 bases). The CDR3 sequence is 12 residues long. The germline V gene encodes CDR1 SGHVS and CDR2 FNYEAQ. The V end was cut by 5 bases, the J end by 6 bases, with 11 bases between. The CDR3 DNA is TGTGCCAGCAGCCCCTGGAGGGGCGAGCAGTACTTC. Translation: CASSPWRGEQYF.

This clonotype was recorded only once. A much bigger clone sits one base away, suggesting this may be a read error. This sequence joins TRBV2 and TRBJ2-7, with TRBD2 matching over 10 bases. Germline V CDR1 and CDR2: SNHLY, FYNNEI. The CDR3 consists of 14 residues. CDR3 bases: TGTGCCAGCGGTGAGACTAGCGGGCGGTCCGGGCAGTACTTC. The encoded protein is CASGETSGRSGQYF.

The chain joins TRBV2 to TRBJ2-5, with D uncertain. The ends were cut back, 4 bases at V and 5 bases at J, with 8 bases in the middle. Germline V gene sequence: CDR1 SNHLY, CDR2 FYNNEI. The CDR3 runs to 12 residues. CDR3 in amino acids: CASSGMQETQYF. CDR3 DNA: TGTGCCAGCAGTGGGATGCAGGAGACCCAGTACTTC.

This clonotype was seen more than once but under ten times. CDR3: CASSPRRSSYEQYF. Written as DNA, the CDR3 is TGTGCCAGCAGCCCCCGGAGGAGCTCCTACGAGCAGTACTTC. The chain has TRBV6-5 and TRBJ2-7; the D gene is possibly TRBD2 (5 bases). This CDR3 has 14 residues. The germline CDR1 and CDR2 sequences are MNHEY and SVGAGI. Deletions cut 6 bases from V and 0 bases from J, with 12 bases between.

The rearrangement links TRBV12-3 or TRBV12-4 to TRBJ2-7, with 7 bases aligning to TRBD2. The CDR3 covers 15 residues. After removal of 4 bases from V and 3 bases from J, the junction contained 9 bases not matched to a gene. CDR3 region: CASSSSGTTHYEQYF. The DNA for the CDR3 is TGTGCCAGCAGTTCCTCCGGGACTACGCACTACGAGCAGTACTTC.

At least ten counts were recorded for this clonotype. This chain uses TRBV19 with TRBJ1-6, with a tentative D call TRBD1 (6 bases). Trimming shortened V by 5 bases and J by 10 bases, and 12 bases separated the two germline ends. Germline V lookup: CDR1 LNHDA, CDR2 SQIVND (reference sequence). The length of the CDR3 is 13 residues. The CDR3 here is CASSEGVESPLHF. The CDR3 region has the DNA TGTGCCAGTAGTGAGGGGGTAGAATCACCCCTCCACTTT.

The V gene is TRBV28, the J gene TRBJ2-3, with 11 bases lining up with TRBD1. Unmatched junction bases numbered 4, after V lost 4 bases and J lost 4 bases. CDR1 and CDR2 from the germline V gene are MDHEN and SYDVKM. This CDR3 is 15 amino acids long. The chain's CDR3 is CASSSRGQGADTQYF. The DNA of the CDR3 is TGTGCCAGCAGTTCCCGGGGACAGGGGGCAGATACGCAGTATTTT.

DNA of the CDR3: TGCAGTGCTAGCGAGCGGGCCTCTTACAATGAGCAGTTCTTC. It codes for CSASERASYNEQFF. The chain is built from TRBV20-1 and TRBJ2-1; a possible D gene is TRBD2 (6 bases). This CDR3 is 14 amino acids long. Trimming cost V 3 bases and J 4 bases, with 13 bases left between them. Germline V gene lookup returns CDR1 DFQATT and CDR2 SNEGSKA (reference sequence).

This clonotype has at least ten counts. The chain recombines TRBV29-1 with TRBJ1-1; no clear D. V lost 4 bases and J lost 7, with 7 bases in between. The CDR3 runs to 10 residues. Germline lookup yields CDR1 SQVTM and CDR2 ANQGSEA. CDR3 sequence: CSVAGGEAFF. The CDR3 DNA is TGCAGCGTTGCGGGCGGTGAAGCTTTCTTT.

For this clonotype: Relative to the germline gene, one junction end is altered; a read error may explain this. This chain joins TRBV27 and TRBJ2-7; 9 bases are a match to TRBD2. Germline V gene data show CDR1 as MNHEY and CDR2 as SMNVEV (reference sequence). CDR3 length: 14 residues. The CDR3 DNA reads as TGTGACAGCAGTTTAAGGACTAGCGTGGAAGAGCAGTACTTC. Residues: CDSSLRTSVEEQYF.

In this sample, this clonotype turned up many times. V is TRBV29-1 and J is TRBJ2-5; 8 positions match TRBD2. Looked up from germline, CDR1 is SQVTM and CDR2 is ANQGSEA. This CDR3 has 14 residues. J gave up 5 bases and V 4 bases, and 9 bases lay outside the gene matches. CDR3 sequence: CSVVGAGGGETQYF. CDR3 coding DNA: TGCAGCGTTGTAGGGGCGGGAGGCGGGGAGACCCAGTACTTC.

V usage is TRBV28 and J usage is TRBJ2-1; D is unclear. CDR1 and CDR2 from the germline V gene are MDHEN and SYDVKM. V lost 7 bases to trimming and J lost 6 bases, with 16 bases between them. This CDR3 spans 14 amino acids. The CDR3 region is CASIQAGPSNEQFF. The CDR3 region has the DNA TGTGCCAGCATTCAAGCCGGACCCTCCAATGAGCAGTTCTTC.

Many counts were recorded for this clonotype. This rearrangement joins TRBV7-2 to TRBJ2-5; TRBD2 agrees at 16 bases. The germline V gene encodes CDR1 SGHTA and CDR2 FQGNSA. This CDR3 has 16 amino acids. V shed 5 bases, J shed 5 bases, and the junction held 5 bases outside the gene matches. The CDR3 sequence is CASSPGLAGGPETQYF. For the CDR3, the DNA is TGTGCCAGCAGCCCGGGACTAGCGGGAGGGCCGGAGACCCAGTACTTC. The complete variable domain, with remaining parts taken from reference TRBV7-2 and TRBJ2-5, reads GAGVSQSPSNKVTEKGKDVELRCDPISGHTALYWYRQSLGQGLEFLIYFQGNSAPDKSGLPSDRFSAERTGGSVSTLTIQRTQQEDSAVYLCASSPGLAGGPETQYFGPGTRLLVL.

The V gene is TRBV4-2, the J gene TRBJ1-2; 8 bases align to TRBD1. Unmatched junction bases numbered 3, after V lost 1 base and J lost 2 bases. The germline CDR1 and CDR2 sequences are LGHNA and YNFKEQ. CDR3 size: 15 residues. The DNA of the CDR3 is TGTGCCAGCAGCCAAGGGACAGGGTTAAACTATGGCTACACCTTC. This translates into CASSQGTGLNYGYTF.

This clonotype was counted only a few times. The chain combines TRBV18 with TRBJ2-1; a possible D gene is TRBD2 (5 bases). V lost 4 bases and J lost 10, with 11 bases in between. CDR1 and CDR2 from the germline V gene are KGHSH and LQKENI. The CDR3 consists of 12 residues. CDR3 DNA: TGTGCCAGCTCACGTCAAGAGGGAGAGCAGTTCTTC. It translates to CASSRQEGEQFF. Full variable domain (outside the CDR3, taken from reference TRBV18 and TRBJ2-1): NAGVMQNPRHLVRRRGQEARLRCSPMKGHSHVYWYRQLPEEGLKFMVYLQKENIIDESGMPKERFSAEFPKEGPSILRIQQVVRGDSAAYFCASSRQEGEQFFGPGTRLTVL.

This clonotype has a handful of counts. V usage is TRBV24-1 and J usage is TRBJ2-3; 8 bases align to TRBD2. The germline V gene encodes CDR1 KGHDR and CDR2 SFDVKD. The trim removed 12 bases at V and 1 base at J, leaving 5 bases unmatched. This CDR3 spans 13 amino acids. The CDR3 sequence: CASAGAGTDTQYF. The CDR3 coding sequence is TGTGCCTCAGCGGGGGCCGGCACAGATACGCAGTATTTT.

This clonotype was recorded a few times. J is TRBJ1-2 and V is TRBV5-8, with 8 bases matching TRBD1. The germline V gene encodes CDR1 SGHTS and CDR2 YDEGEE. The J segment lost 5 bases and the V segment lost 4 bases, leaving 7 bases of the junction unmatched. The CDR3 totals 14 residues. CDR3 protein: CASSIGQGPYGYTF. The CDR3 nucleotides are TGTGCCAGCAGCATTGGACAGGGCCCTTATGGCTACACCTTC.

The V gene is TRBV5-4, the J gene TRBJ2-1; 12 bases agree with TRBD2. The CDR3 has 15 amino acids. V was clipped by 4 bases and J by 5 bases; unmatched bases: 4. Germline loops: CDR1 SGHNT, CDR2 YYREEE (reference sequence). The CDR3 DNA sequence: TGTGCCAGCAGCCCGACTAGCGGGAGACACAATGAGCAGTTCTTC. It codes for CASSPTSGRHNEQFF.

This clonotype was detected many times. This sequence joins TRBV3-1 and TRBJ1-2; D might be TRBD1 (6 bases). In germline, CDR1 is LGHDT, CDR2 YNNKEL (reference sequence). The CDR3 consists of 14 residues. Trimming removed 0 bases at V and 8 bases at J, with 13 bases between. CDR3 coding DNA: TGTGCCAGCAGCCAAGATGGGCGGGGGCACGGCTACACCTTC. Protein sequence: CASSQDGRGHGYTF. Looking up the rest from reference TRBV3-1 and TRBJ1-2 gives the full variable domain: DTAVSQTPKYLVTQMGNDKSIKCEQNLGHDTMYWYKQDSKKFLKIMFSYNNKELIINETVPNRFSPKSPDKAHLNLHINSLELGDSAVYFCASSQDGRGHGYTFGSGTRLTVV.

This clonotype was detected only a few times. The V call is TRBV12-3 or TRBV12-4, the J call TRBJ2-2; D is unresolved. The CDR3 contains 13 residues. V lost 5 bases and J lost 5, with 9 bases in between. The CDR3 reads CASSPVVTGELFF. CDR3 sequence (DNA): TGTGCCAGCAGTCCGGTAGTAACCGGGGAGCTGTTTTTT.

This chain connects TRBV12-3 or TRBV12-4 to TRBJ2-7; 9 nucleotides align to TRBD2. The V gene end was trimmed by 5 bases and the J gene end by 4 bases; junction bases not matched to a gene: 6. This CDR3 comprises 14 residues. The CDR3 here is CASSRLAGSYEQYF. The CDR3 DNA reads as TGTGCCAGCAGTCGGCTAGCGGGATCATACGAGCAGTACTTC.

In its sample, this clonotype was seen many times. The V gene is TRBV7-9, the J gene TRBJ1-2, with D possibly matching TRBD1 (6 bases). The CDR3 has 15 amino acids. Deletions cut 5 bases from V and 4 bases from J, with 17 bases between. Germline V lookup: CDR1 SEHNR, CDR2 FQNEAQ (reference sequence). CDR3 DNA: TGTGCCAGCAGCCGCGAAACCGGGGGCCGCTATGGCTACACCTTC. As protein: CASSRETGGRYGYTF.

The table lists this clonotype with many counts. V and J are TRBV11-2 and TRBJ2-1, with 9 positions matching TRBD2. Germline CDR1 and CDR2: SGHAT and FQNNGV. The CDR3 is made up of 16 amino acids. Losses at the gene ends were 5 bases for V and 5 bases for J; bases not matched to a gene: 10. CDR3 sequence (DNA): TGTGCCAGCAGCCTTGGCCTAGCGGGAATTAACAATGAGCAGTTCTTC. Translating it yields CASSLGLAGINNEQFF.

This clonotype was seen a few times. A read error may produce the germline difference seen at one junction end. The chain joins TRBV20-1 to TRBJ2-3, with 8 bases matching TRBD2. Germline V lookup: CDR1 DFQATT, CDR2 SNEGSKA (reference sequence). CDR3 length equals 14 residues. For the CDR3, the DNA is TGCAGTGCCAGAGCGGGGGCTGGCACAGATACGCAGTATTTT. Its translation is CSARAGAGTDTQYF.

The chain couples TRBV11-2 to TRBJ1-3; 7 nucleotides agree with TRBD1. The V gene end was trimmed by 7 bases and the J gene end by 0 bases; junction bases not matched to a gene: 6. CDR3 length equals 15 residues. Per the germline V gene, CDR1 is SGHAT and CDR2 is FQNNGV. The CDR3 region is CASTITGDSGNTIYF. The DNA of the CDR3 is TGTGCCAGCACCATCACAGGGGACTCTGGAAACACCATATATTTT. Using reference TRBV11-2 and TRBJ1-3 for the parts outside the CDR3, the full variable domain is EAGVAQSPRYKIIEKRQSVAFWCNPISGHATLYWYQQILGQGPKLLIQFQNNGVVDDSQLPKDRFSAERLKGVDSTLKIQPAKLEDSAVYLCASTITGDSGNTIYFGEGSWLTVV.

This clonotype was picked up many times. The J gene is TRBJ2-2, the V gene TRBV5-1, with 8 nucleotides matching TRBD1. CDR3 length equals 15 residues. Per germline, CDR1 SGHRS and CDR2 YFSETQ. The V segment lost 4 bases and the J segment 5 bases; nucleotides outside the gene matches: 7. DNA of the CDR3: TGCGCCAGCAGCCCGGAGGGACAGGCAACCGGGGAGCTGTTTTTT. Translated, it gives CASSPEGQATGELFF. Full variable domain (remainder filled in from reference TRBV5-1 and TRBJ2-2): KAGVTQTPRYLIKTRGQQVTLSCSPISGHRSVSWYQQTPGQGLQFLFEYFSETQRNKGNFPGRFSGRQFSNSRSEMNVSTLELGDSALYLCASSPEGQATGELFFGEGSRLTVL.